Given below is one T cell receptor (beta chain) in context. The treatment here: oral pan-JAK inhibitor, 5-10 mg twice daily. This specimen comes from a study of CD8+ T cells in alopecia areata. RNA extraction was followed by reverse transcription into cDNA, which acted as the sequencing template. Assay used: immunoSEQ multiplex PCR; TCRdb lists only in-frame clones, some missing. The repertoire holds roughly 230,000 clones, with around two fifths as singletons. CDR3 size: 11 residues. V lost 5 bases, J lost 4 bases, and 6 bases lay in between. CDR1 is MGHDK, CDR2 SYGVNS, per germline. The sequence was collected from a human donor with alopecia areata. Here the sequenced sample was CD4+ T cells sorted from blood, taken at approximately week 36, from a patient treated with tofacitinib. The chain combines TRBV25-1 with TRBJ2-7; D is possibly TRBD1 (6 bases). CDR3 sequence reads: CASSRGYEQYF. The CDR3 DNA sequence: TGTGCCAGCAGTAGGGGGTACGAGCAGTACTTC.